Listed below are T cell receptor beta chains from one sample, sequenced in a study of blood T cell repertoires in COVID-19. Sequenced by immunoSEQ multiplex PCR; TCRdb stores in-frame clones only, minus some. The data contain about 70,000 clones, 75% to 85% of them singletons. The sample was peripheral blood. These receptors were taken from a man aged 30-40 years with COVID-19, enrolled during active disease. The CDR3 runs from the conserved cysteine through the conserved F or W. The order of the fields is J gene, D gene, clone size, V gene, CDR3 DNA, CDR3 protein. A D gene is named only where the DNA matches it firmly. The size field is filled for only some rows; it gives once, few, many or a size class.

TRBJ1-5 | - | - | TRBV4-1 | TGCGCCAGCAGCCAAGTGGCGGGGATTTTGCATTTT | CASSQVAGILHF
TRBJ2-7 | - | - | TRBV28 | TGTGCCAGCAGTTTACCCCTGACGGGATCCTACGAGCAGTACTTC | CASSLPLTGSYEQYF
TRBJ1-2 | - | - | TRBV6-6 | TGTGCCAGCATCCCCCAGGGGATTCGCTATGGCTACACCTTC | CASIPQGIRYGYTF
TRBJ1-5 | - | - | TRBV28 | TGTGCCAGCAGTTTATGGGAGCAGCCCCAGCATTTT | CASSLWEQPQHF
TRBJ2-1 | - | - | TRBV2 | TGTGCCAGCAGGGACTCATTCAATGAGCAGTTCTTC | CASRDSFNEQFF
TRBJ1-6 | TRBD1 | - | TRBV19 | TGTGCCAGTAGTGACAGGGCGGATTCACCCCTCCACTTT | CASSDRADSPLHF
TRBJ2-3 | - | - | TRBV24-1 | TGTGCCACCAGTGTCGCGCCTGGGCCATCCCCCACAGATACGCAGTATTTT | CATSVAPGPSPTDTQYF
TRBJ2-7 | - | - | TRBV7-2 | TGTGCCATCTCCCCCTACGAGCAGTACTTC | CAISPYEQYF
TRBJ2-5 | - | - | TRBV15 | TGTGCCACCAGCAGAGATCTAAACAGGAGGGAAGAGACCCAGTACTTC | CATSRDLNRREETQYF
TRBJ2-5 | - | - | TRBV9 | TGTGCCAGCAGCGAAGGCGGCCGAGGAGGTGGGACCCAGTACTTC | CASSEGGRGGGTQYF
TRBJ2-7 | TRBD1 | - | TRBV6-5 | TGTGCCAGCAGTCCCGACAGGGGGCGTGAGCAGTACTTC | CASSPDRGREQYF
TRBJ1-2 | TRBD1 | few | TRBV28 | TGTGCCAGCAGTTTAACAGGGACAGCAGCTGGGGGCTACACCTTC | CASSLTGTAAGGYTF
TRBJ1-2 | - | - | TRBV16 | TGTGCCAGCAGCCAAAGTTGGGGCGGACCCTATGGCTACACCTTC | CASSQSWGGPYGYTF
TRBJ1-5 | TRBD1 | - | TRBV24-1 | TGTGCCACCAGTGACCGAGACAGGGGCAATCAGCCCCAGCATTTT | CATSDRDRGNQPQHF
TRBJ2-7 | - | - | TRBV12-3/TRBV12-4 | TGTGCCAGCAGTCATCAGTTCTACGAGCAGTACTTC | CASSHQFYEQYF
TRBJ2-3 | - | - | TRBV2 | TGTGCCAGCAACCGACAGGACCCTAGCACAGATACGCAGTATTTT | CASNRQDPSTDTQYF
TRBJ2-3 | TRBD2 | - | TRBV5-5 | TGTGCCAGCAGCTTCCGGGCGGGAGAAGGCGCAGATACGCAGTATTTT | CASSFRAGEGADTQYF
TRBJ1-2 | TRBD1 | - | TRBV9 | TGTGCCAGCAGCGCTTCCGGGACAGGGGGCGAGGACGGCTACACCTTC | CASSASGTGGEDGYTF
TRBJ2-3 | - | - | TRBV3-1/TRBV3-2 | TGTGCCAGCAGCCAAGGGGGCCTCAGCACAGATACGCAGTATTTT | CASSQGGLSTDTQYF
TRBJ1-5 | - | - | TRBV4-2 | TGTGCCAGCAGCCAAGAAACACAGGATCAGCCCCAGCATTTT | CASSQETQDQPQHF
TRBJ2-3 | TRBD2 | - | TRBV10-2 | TGCGCCAGCAGTGACCCCGGACTAGGCACAGATACGCAGTATTTT | CASSDPGLGTDTQYF
TRBJ2-3 | TRBD1 | - | TRBV5-1 | TGCGCCAGCAGCTTGGTACAGGGGGCAATGACAGATACGCAGTATTTT | CASSLVQGAMTDTQYF
TRBJ2-7 | TRBD1 | - | TRBV28 | TGTGCCAGCACCCTCCTCCCGGGACAGGGGGTCTACGAGCAGTACTTC | CASTLLPGQGVYEQYF
TRBJ2-7 | TRBD2 | - | TRBV7-2 | TGTGCCAGCAGCCCGCCGGGACTAGCGGTCTACGAGCAGTACTTC | CASSPPGLAVYEQYF
TRBJ2-7 | TRBD1 | few | TRBV18 | TGTGCCAGCTCACAGGGACAGAGCTCCTACGAGCAGTACTTC | CASSQGQSSYEQYF
TRBJ2-1 | - | - | TRBV13 | TGTGCCAGCAGCTCCGTTCCAACCCAGAGGGAAGAGCAGTTCTTC | CASSSVPTQREEQFF
TRBJ1-1 | - | - | TRBV19 | TGTGCCAGTAGTGCAATAGGACAGCCAAGTAAAGCTTTCTTT | CASSAIGQPSKAFF
TRBJ1-1 | TRBD1 | - | TRBV6-5 | TGTGCCAGCAGTTACTCGACAGGGCTGAACACTGAAGCTTTCTTT | CASSYSTGLNTEAFF
TRBJ2-3 | - | few | TRBV6-4 | TGTGCCAGCAGTGACTCGGCGGGGAGCACAGATACGCAGTATTTT | CASSDSAGSTDTQYF
TRBJ1-3 | TRBD1 | once | TRBV9 | TGTGCCAGCAGCCCCCGGACAGGGGGAAACACCATATATTTT | CASSPRTGGNTIYF
TRBJ1-1 | TRBD1 | - | TRBV14 | TGTGCCAGCAGCCAAGACTACAGGGGTGAAGCTTTCTTT | CASSQDYRGEAFF
TRBJ2-5 | - | - | TRBV1 | TGCACCAGCAGATCCGGGACTAGCTCCTGTGGGGAGACCCAGTACTTC | CTSRSGTSSCGETQYF
TRBJ2-3 | TRBD2 | - | TRBV11-3 | TGTGCCAGCAGCTTAGGGACTAGCGGCTCAGATACGCAGTATTTT | CASSLGTSGSDTQYF
TRBJ2-5 | - | few | TRBV2 | TGTGCCAGCAGTCCGGAGGGCTCAGAGACCCAGTACTTC | CASSPEGSETQYF
TRBJ2-1 | TRBD2 | - | TRBV19 | TGTGCCAGTAGGCGGACTAGCGGGAGGGCAGAGGGAGAGCAGTTCTTC | CASRRTSGRAEGEQFF
TRBJ2-7 | - | - | TRBV3-1/TRBV3-2 | TGTGCCAGCAGCAAAGGGAGCGGGCAGTACTTC | CASSKGSGQYF
TRBJ1-2 | TRBD1 | - | TRBV19 | TGTGCCAGTAGTATGGAGACAGGGCTTACCTTCTTC | CASSMETGLTFF
TRBJ2-7 | - | - | TRBV24-1 | TGTGCCACCAGTGATTTTGTGGCAGGGCAATACGAGCAGTACTTC | CATSDFVAGQYEQYF
TRBJ2-7 | - | - | TRBV13 | TGTGCCAGCAGCTTAGGAAGGGAGGAGTACTTC | CASSLGREEYF
TRBJ2-7 | - | - | TRBV28 | TGTGCCAGCAGCGAGAGAGCCTACGAGCAGTACTTC | CASSERAYEQYF
TRBJ2-1 | - | - | TRBV12-5 | TGTGCTAGTGCCTCTCCGTACAATGAGCAGTTCTTC | CASASPYNEQFF
TRBJ2-7 | - | - | TRBV2 | TGTGCCAGCAGTGAAGGGGACACCTCCTCCTACGAGCAGTACTTC | CASSEGDTSSYEQYF
TRBJ1-1 | TRBD1 | - | TRBV4-2 | TGTGCCAGCAGCCAAGACCTGGACAGGATGAACACTGAAGCTTTCTTT | CASSQDLDRMNTEAFF
TRBJ2-5 | - | - | TRBV5-6 | TGTGCCAGCAGCTTGGACGCGGGCCCCGGTGAAGAGACCCAGTACTTC | CASSLDAGPGEETQYF
TRBJ2-3 | - | - | TRBV24-1 | TGTGCCCCGCCTAAAGATACGCAGTATTTT | CAPPKDTQYF
TRBJ1-1 | - | - | TRBV6-5 | TGTGCCAGCAGTCCCTACCCCGGAGGACGGACTGAAGCTTTCTTT | CASSPYPGGRTEAFF